The 18 T cell receptor beta chains below come from one sample, sequenced in a study of OX40 agonist ivuxolimab in advanced cancers. Sequencing was performed with immunoSEQ multiplex PCR; in TCRdb, only in-frame clones are kept and a portion is missing. In the table there are 60,000 to 70,000 clones, 84% of which are singletons. Source: CD4+ or CD8+ T cells sorted from blood, taken in a trial of the OX40 agonist ivuxolimab. The receptors shown here come from an adult with an advanced solid tumor such as melanoma, head and neck, liver or kidney cancer.

V gene TRBV2 combines with J gene TRBJ1-1; D not resolved. Trimming cost V 4 bases and J 1 base, with 7 bases left between them. This CDR3 has 13 residues. The germline V gene encodes CDR1 SNHLY and CDR2 FYNNEI. CDR3 nucleotides: TGTGCCAGCAGTGCGGCGGCGAACACTGAAGCTTTCTTT. Its translation: CASSAAANTEAFF.

The DNA for the CDR3 is TGTGCCAGCAGTTTGTCAAAACAGGGATGGATGCAGTACTTC. Residues: CASSLSKQGWMQYF. The rearrangement joins TRBV27 to TRBJ2-7; D is possibly TRBD1 (6 bases). The CDR3 contains 14 residues. Germline CDR1 MNHEY, CDR2 SMNVEV (reference sequence). V was clipped by 3 bases and J by 9 bases, with 18 bases between them.

The chain has TRBV10-2 and TRBJ2-7; TRBD1 matches 8 bases. Germline-derived CDR1 and CDR2 are WSHSY and SAAADI. The CDR3 runs to 15 residues. The V and J ends lost 1 base and 1 base, in that order; junction bases with no gene match: 3. The CDR3 is CASSELNRGSYEQYF. CDR3 DNA sequence: TGCGCCAGCAGTGAGTTAAACAGGGGGTCCTACGAGCAGTACTTC.

The genes are TRBV7-3 and TRBJ2-2; D is undetermined. The CDR3 runs 13 residues. CDR1 and CDR2 from the germline V gene are SGHTA and FQGTGA. The germline V and J ends were trimmed by 1 base and 6 bases, with 6 bases remaining between them. CDR3 residues: CASSLIVAGELFF. The CDR3 DNA follows: TGTGCCAGCAGCTTAATAGTCGCCGGGGAGCTGTTTTTT.

The chain joins TRBV7-2 to TRBJ1-4; no clear D gene. CDR1 and CDR2 from the germline V gene are SGHTA and FQGNSA. The V and J ends lost 0 bases and 8 bases respectively, with 13 bases between them. The CDR3 is 15 amino acids. The DNA for the CDR3 is TGTGCCAGCAGCTTAGCTCCCTGGCAGACCGAAAAACTGTTTTTT. Protein: CASSLAPWQTEKLFF.

In regard to this clone: Other nucleotide sequences in the sample specify the same CDR3. The CDR3 loop is CAWSVRRGLYGYTF. Here the CDR3 DNA reads TGTGCCTGGAGTGTACGCAGGGGGCTCTATGGCTACACCTTC. The J gene is TRBJ1-2, the V gene TRBV30, with TRBD1 identical over 8 bases. Germline V gives CDR1 GTSNPN, CDR2 SVGIG (reference sequence). The junction had 4 bases not matched to a gene; V was cut back by 0 bases and J by 4 bases. CDR3 length equals 14 residues. The variable domain in full, completed from reference TRBV30 and TRBJ1-2, reads SQTIHQWPATLVQPVGSPLSLECTVEGTSNPNLYWYRQAAGRGLQLLFYSVGIGQISSEVPQNLSASRPQDRQFILSSKKLLLSDSGFYLCAWSVRRGLYGYTFGSGTRLTVV.

The chain is built from TRBV5-1 and TRBJ2-1; 7 nucleotides align to TRBD2. This CDR3 spans 17 amino acids. V shed 3 bases and J 8 bases; nucleotides not matched to a gene: 17. The germline V gene encodes CDR1 SGHRS and CDR2 YFSETQ. The CDR3, as DNA: TGCGCCAGCAGCTCCGGCGGCCTAGCGGATAGTGGGTATGAGCAGTTCTTC. Translating gives CASSSGGLADSGYEQFF.

The chain has TRBV29-1 and TRBJ2-7; TRBD2 is a possible D gene (5 bases). V gave up 3 bases and J gave up 0 bases, with 12 bases separating them. The germline gives CDR1 SQVTM, CDR2 ANQGSEA. This CDR3 comprises 14 residues. DNA of the CDR3: TGCAGCGTTGATATCCGGACTGGCTCCTACGAGCAGTACTTC. Translated, it gives CSVDIRTGSYEQYF.

The chain combines TRBV30 with TRBJ2-3, with D possibly matching TRBD1 (5 bases). CDR3 size: 15 residues. The V gene lost 2 bases and the J gene lost 2 bases, with 14 bases spanning the gap. CDR1 GTSNPN and CDR2 SVGIG come from the germline V gene (reference sequence). In nucleotides, the CDR3 is TGTGCCTGGAGTCCCCCGGACAAGCTCACAGATACGCAGTATTTT. This codes for CAWSPPDKLTDTQYF.

This chain uses TRBV5-5 with TRBJ2-5, with D unclear. Per the germline V gene, CDR1 is SGHKS and CDR2 is YYEKEE (reference sequence). The CDR3 loop spans 13 amino acids. V lost 0 bases to trimming and J lost 2 bases, with 5 bases between them. CDR3 in amino acids: CASSLDLQETQYF. As DNA, the CDR3 is TGTGCCAGCAGCTTGGACCTTCAAGAGACCCAGTACTTC.

The chain links TRBV18 to TRBJ1-1; no definite D call. Germline values: CDR1 KGHSH, CDR2 LQKENI. The length of the CDR3 is 13 residues. Trimming removed 5 bases from V and 0 bases from J, with 7 bases in between. The CDR3 DNA reads TGTGCCAGCTCAAGTCAAATGAACACTGAAGCTTTCTTT. It is translated as CASSSQMNTEAFF.

The gene calls are TRBV5-6 and TRBJ2-2, with D possibly being TRBD2 (6 bases). Looked up from germline, CDR1 is SGHDT and CDR2 is YYEEEE. The germline V and J ends were trimmed by 4 bases and 1 base, with 11 bases remaining between them. The CDR3 spans 15 residues. CDR3 coding DNA: TGTGCCAGCAGCCTGAACGGGGGGAACACCGGGGAGCTGTTTTTT. This codes for CASSLNGGNTGELFF. The variable domain in full, with the rest retrieved from reference TRBV5-6 and TRBJ2-2, is DAGVTQSPTHLIKTRGQQVTLRCSPKSGHDTVSWYQQALGQGPQFIFQYYEEEERQRGNFPDRFSGHQFPNYSSELNVNALLLGDSALYLCASSLNGGNTGELFFGEGSRLTVL.

This clone was recorded only once. The V gene is TRBV9, the J gene TRBJ2-7, with 7 bases that match TRBD2. The trim removed 3 bases at V and 9 bases at J, leaving 15 bases unmatched. The CDR3 has 15 amino acids. From germline, CDR1 is SGDLS and CDR2 YYNGEE. CDR3 amino acids: CASSARGDYGRLQYF. Written as DNA, the CDR3 is TGTGCCAGCAGCGCCCGGGGGGACTACGGAAGGTTGCAGTACTTC. Together with reference TRBV9 and TRBJ2-7, the CDR3 gives the full variable domain: DSGVTQTPKHLITATGQRVTLRCSPRSGDLSVYWYQQSLDQGLQFLIQYYNGEERAKGNILERFSAQQFPDLHSELNLSSLELGDSALYFCASSARGDYGRLQYFGPGTRLTVT.

CDR3 region: CASSARSGTDYEQYF. The CDR3 bases are TGTGCCAGCAGTGCCAGGTCAGGGACAGACTACGAGCAGTACTTC. The chain is built from TRBV6-1 and TRBJ2-7, with 7 bases lining up with TRBD1. Germline trimming cut 4 bases from V and 3 bases from J; bases unmatched to any gene: 9. The CDR3 loop spans 15 amino acids. The germline gives CDR1 MNHNS, CDR2 SASEGT.

The chain joins TRBV7-9 to TRBJ2-3; D gene uncertain. V lost 4 bases, J lost 3 bases, and 5 bases lay in between. The CDR3 runs 12 residues. Germline CDR1 is SEHNR and CDR2 is FQNEAQ (reference sequence). In DNA, the CDR3 is TGTGCCAGCAGCTCCCGGACAGATACGCAGTATTTT. Its translation is CASSSRTDTQYF. Looking up the rest from reference TRBV7-9 and TRBJ2-3 gives the full variable domain: DTGVSQNPRHKITKRGQNVTFRCDPISEHNRLYWYRQTLGQGPEFLTYFQNEAQLEKSRLLSDRFSAERPKGSFSTLEIQRTEQGDSAMYLCASSSRTDTQYFGPGTRLTVL.

This clone was seen a single time. The V call is TRBV7-2, the J call TRBJ2-5; D is possibly TRBD2 (5 bases). V lost 3 bases to trimming and J lost 5 bases, with 13 bases between them. CDR3 length: 14 residues. Germline V gives CDR1 SGHTA, CDR2 FQGNSA. The CDR3 is CASSFELGMETQYF. The CDR3 nucleotides read TGTGCCAGCAGCTTTGAACTAGGGATGGAGACCCAGTACTTC. The full variable domain, rest sourced from reference TRBV7-2 and TRBJ2-5, is GAGVSQSPSNKVTEKGKDVELRCDPISGHTALYWYRQSLGQGLEFLIYFQGNSAPDKSGLPSDRFSAERTGGSVSTLTIQRTQQEDSAVYLCASSFELGMETQYFGPGTRLLVL.

The V gene is TRBV4-1, the J gene TRBJ1-2; D call uncertain. Trimming stripped 4 bases from V and 0 bases from J, with 12 bases between. This CDR3 is 15 amino acids long. Germline V gene lookup returns CDR1 MGHRA and CDR2 YSYEKL. The CDR3 DNA follows: TGCGCCAGCAGCCCCGGTCTTCTGTCTAACTATGGCTACACCTTC. Translation: CASSPGLLSNYGYTF.

The V call is TRBV4-1, the J call TRBJ2-1, with a possible D match to TRBD2 (6 bases). Trimming left V 0 bases short and J 4 bases short, with 19 bases between. The CDR3 is 18 amino acids. Looked up from germline, CDR1 is MGHRA and CDR2 is YSYEKL. CDR3 protein: CASSQDGTAWGRYNEQFF. In nucleotides, the CDR3 is TGCGCCAGCAGCCAAGATGGGACCGCCTGGGGGAGGTACAATGAGCAGTTCTTC.